This T cell receptor (beta chain) emerged from a study of vaccination effects on CD4 cells after COVID-19. General study points: Few convalescent patients and no early post-infection timepoints were included in the study. Researchers report that only 1 of 255 vaccine-induced clones in healthy vaccinees cross-reacted with common cold coronaviruses.

Before sequencing took place, the ViraFEST assay used viral peptide pools to expand antigen-specific CD4+ T cells. Investigators separated out CD4+ T cells once around nine days of culture had passed. Neither prior SARS-CoV-2 infection nor positive nucleocapsid antibodies were present in the vaccine recipients. Cultivation was performed at around 2 million PBMC per well with around 9.3 IU/ml IL-2 and about 9.2 ug/ml peptides added. The authors replaced half the medium with IL-2 medium on days 3 and 7. Some clones are missing from TCRdb's copy, which holds only in-frame ones; the method was immunoSEQ multiplex PCR. Among about 65,000 clones, 70% to 80% were seen once, and the ten largest hold around 2.8%. As to this clone: Its target is not known.

Here the sequenced sample was CD4+ T cells from PBMCs cultured with HCoV-NL63 spike peptides, taken before COVID-19 vaccination. This receptor was identified in a human donor who received a COVID-19 vaccine.

This CDR3 is CASGTRAQGNQPQHF. For the CDR3, the DNA is TGTGCCAGCGGTACGAGGGCACAGGGGAATCAGCCCCAGCATTTT. V usage is TRBV2 and J usage is TRBJ1-5; TRBD1 matches at 7 bases. The CDR3 has 15 residues. The trim removed 8 bases at V and 4 bases at J, leaving 11 bases unmatched. CDR1 is SNHLY, CDR2 FYNNEI, per germline.